These 17 T cell receptor beta chains share one sample of origin, sequenced in a study of cytomegalovirus exposure and HLA in healthy donors. This PCR relied on a set of 60 Vbeta primers and 13 Jbeta primers. Clones were sequenced by immunoSEQ multiplex PCR, and TCRdb holds only the in-frame ones, with some missing. Seen here are some 110,000 clones, about four fifths observed once, and the top ten hold roughly a fifth. Sequencing was performed on PBMCs. All receptors derive from a man aged 25-45 years in good health and CMV-seropositive.

The chain uses TRBV5-1 and TRBJ2-3, with 8 bases aligning to TRBD1. Germline-derived CDR1 and CDR2 are SGHRS and YFSETQ. CDR3 length equals 14 residues. The trim removed 4 bases at V and 3 bases at J, leaving 4 bases unmatched. The CDR3 sequence: CASSPTGVTDTQYF. CDR3 DNA sequence: TGCGCCAGCAGCCCGACAGGGGTAACAGATACGCAGTATTTT.

This clone was seen a handful of times. This chain joins TRBV10-3 and TRBJ1-6; 9 bases align to TRBD1. Germline CDR1 reads ENHRY; CDR2 reads SYGVKD. This CDR3 is built from 15 residues. V was pared by 2 bases and J by 10 bases, with 6 bases of the junction left unmatched. CDR3 sequence: CAISEGQGTSSPLHF. The CDR3 coding sequence is TGTGCCATCAGTGAGGGACAGGGGACCTCCTCACCCCTCCACTTT.

The chain couples TRBV7-7 to TRBJ1-3, with 7 bases aligning to TRBD1. The CDR3 runs 15 residues. V gave up 1 base and J gave up 7 bases; unmatched junction bases: 7. CDR1 is SSHAT and CDR2 is FNYEAQ in the germline V gene (reference sequence). The CDR3 DNA follows: TGTGCCAGCAGCTTAGGGGACAGTCCATGGAACACCATATATTTT. Translating it yields CASSLGDSPWNTIYF.

V usage is TRBV6-5 and J usage is TRBJ2-1, with 9 bases lining up with TRBD1. Per germline, CDR1 MNHEY and CDR2 SVGAGI. After removal of 6 bases from V and 4 bases from J, the junction contained 7 bases not matched to a gene. This CDR3 is built from 15 residues. The DNA for the CDR3 is TGTGCCAGCAGACCCGGGACAGGGCATTACAATGAGCAGTTCTTC. Amino acids: CASRPGTGHYNEQFF.

The gene calls are TRBV5-8 and TRBJ2-2, with 7 bases fitting TRBD2. From germline, CDR1 is SGHTS and CDR2 YDEGEE. The CDR3 totals 17 residues. Trimming took 0 bases from V and 6 from J; bases not matched to a gene: 11. The CDR3 coding sequence is TGTGCCAGCAGCTTGGCCTGGTTCCGGGAGGTATCCGGGGAGCTGTTTTTT. This codes for CASSLAWFREVSGELFF.

V is TRBV5-1 and J is TRBJ2-1, with D perhaps matching TRBD1 (6 bases). The CDR3 sequence is 16 residues long. The germline V and J ends were trimmed by 5 bases and 5 bases, with 20 bases remaining between them. Looked up from germline, CDR1 is SGHRS and CDR2 is YFSETQ. CDR3 protein: CASSFLGRQANNEQFF. The CDR3 DNA reads as TGCGCCAGCAGTTTTCTGGGTCGACAGGCCAACAATGAGCAGTTCTTC.

A few counts support this clone. V is TRBV5-1 and J is TRBJ1-6; D perhaps matches TRBD1 (5 bases). The CDR3 consists of 15 residues. Germline loops: CDR1 SGHRS, CDR2 YFSETQ. Trimming stripped 0 bases from V and 8 bases from J, with 12 bases between. The CDR3 sequence is CASSLGQIRDSPLHF. The CDR3, as DNA: TGCGCCAGCAGCTTGGGACAGATTCGCGATTCACCCCTCCACTTT.

The chain is built from TRBV29-1 and TRBJ2-7, with D uncertain. V lost 7 bases, J lost 3 bases, and 13 bases lay in between. Germline CDR1 and CDR2: SQVTM and ANQGSEA. The CDR3 loop spans 12 amino acids. The CDR3 sequence: CSALKGGYEQYF. The DNA for the CDR3 is TGCAGCGCGTTGAAAGGCGGCTACGAGCAGTACTTC.

The chain combines TRBV30 with TRBJ1-3; a weak D match, TRBD1 (5 bases). The CDR3 is made up of 16 amino acids. The V gene's germline CDR1 is GTSNPN and CDR2 SVGIG (reference sequence). Trimming removed 3 bases from V and 2 bases from J, with 17 bases in between. The CDR3 loop is CAWSPPAWGTGNTIYF. CDR3 coding DNA: TGTGCCTGGAGCCCACCCGCATGGGGCACTGGAAACACCATATATTTT.

CDR3 bases: TGTGCCAGCAGCTTTGAACGGTCCAATGAGCAGTTCTTC. It encodes CASSFERSNEQFF. This chain joins TRBV7-2 and TRBJ2-1; unclear D gene. Germline-derived CDR1 and CDR2 are SGHTA and FQGNSA. V lost 3 bases and J lost 6, with 9 bases in between. This CDR3 is built from 13 residues.

The chain joins TRBV4-2 to TRBJ1-2; TRBD1 is a possible D gene (5 bases). The germline gives CDR1 LGHNA, CDR2 YNFKEQ. CDR3 size: 15 residues. V lost 1 base, J lost 4 bases, and 13 bases lay in between. The CDR3 bases are TGTGCCAGCAGCCAAGGTGGCAGGGTAGCCTATGGCTACACCTTC. This sequence encodes CASSQGGRVAYGYTF.

This chain joins TRBV5-1 and TRBJ2-1, with D hard to call. The CDR3 extends over 13 amino acids. Germline-derived CDR1 and CDR2 are SGHRS and YFSETQ. V was pared by 4 bases and J by 9 bases, with 14 bases between. This CDR3 is CASSTTLGVEQFF. In nucleotides, the CDR3 is TGCGCCAGCAGCACGACCCTAGGAGTTGAGCAGTTCTTC.

This chain connects TRBV5-1 to TRBJ2-1; 8 bases match TRBD2. CDR1 SGHRS and CDR2 YFSETQ come from the germline V gene. This CDR3 contains 20 residues. The V segment lost 0 bases and the J segment 0 bases; nucleotides outside the gene matches: 14. In DNA form, the CDR3 reads TGCGCCAGCAGCTTGGGATCCTGGGTAGCGGGAAGGCGCTCCTACAATGAGCAGTTCTTC. Its translation is CASSLGSWVAGRRSYNEQFF. The complete variable domain, with remaining parts taken from reference TRBV5-1 and TRBJ2-1, reads KAGVTQTPRYLIKTRGQQVTLSCSPISGHRSVSWYQQTPGQGLQFLFEYFSETQRNKGNFPGRFSGRQFSNSRSEMNVSTLELGDSALYLCASSLGSWVAGRRSYNEQFFGPGTRLTVL.

The chain links TRBV5-4 to TRBJ2-7; 10 nucleotides line up with TRBD2. J lost 0 bases, V lost 4 bases, and 4 bases had no gene match. CDR3 length: 15 residues. Germline lookup yields CDR1 SGHNT and CDR2 YYREEE (reference sequence). CDR3 nucleotide sequence: TGTGCCAGCAGCAGGACTAGCGGCTTCTCCTACGAGCAGTACGTC. This codes for CASSRTSGFSYEQYV.

This chain links TRBV27 with TRBJ2-2; TRBD2 aligns across 8 bases. Trimming took 3 bases from V and 1 from J; bases not matched to a gene: 4. Per the germline V gene, CDR1 is MNHEY and CDR2 is SMNVEV (reference sequence). This CDR3 region has 16 residues. The CDR3 region has the DNA TGTGCCAGCAGTTTGGGCGCGGGGGGGAACACCGGGGAGCTGTTTTTT. Translated: CASSLGAGGNTGELFF.

The chain employs TRBV12-5 and TRBJ1-5; TRBD1 matches at 10 bases. CDR3 length equals 15 residues. Germline loops: CDR1 LGHNT, CDR2 FRNRAP. V trimming: 4 bases; J trimming: 1 base; junction bases outside the gene matches: 1. The CDR3 DNA reads TGTGCTAGTGGTTCGGGACAGGGGAGCAATCAGCCCCAGCATTTT. Encoded protein: CASGSGQGSNQPQHF. Together with reference TRBV12-5 and TRBJ1-5, the CDR3 gives the full variable domain: DARVTQTPRHKVTEMGQEVTMRCQPILGHNTVFWYRQTMMQGLELLAYFRNRAPLDDSGMPKDRFSAEMPDATLATLKIQPSEPRDSAVYFCASGSGQGSNQPQHFGDGTRLSIL.

This chain links TRBV6-5 with TRBJ1-5; D not certain. Germline V CDR1 and CDR2: MNHEY, SVGAGI. CDR3 size: 12 residues. V lost 4 bases and J lost 15, with 16 bases in between. As DNA, the CDR3 is TGTGCCAGCAGTTCCTCGGAGAAAAGGAGGCATTTT. Its protein product is CASSSSEKRRHF.